The rows below give T cell receptor beta chains drawn from one sample of a study of CD8 T cells in Susac syndrome. TCRdb reanalysed the immunoSEQ multiplex PCR reads using MiXCR and keeps one entry per CDR3 protein. The sample holds about 440,000 distinct CDR3 sequences, more than 70% seen once. Input material: CD8+ T cells from PBMCs. The receptors here all came from a human donor with multiple sclerosis. Both conserved end residues are part of each CDR3. D genes are given only for firm matches. A clone size is listed for some rows: how often the clone was seen (once, few, many), or a class if it is expanded.

>TRBJ2-5|-|-|TRBV11-2
CASSPPHQETQYF
TGTGCCAGCAGTCCCCCCCACCAAGAGACCCAGTACTTC
>TRBJ2-7|-|TRBD1|TRBV11-2
CASSLGTGRFYEQYF
TGTGCCAGCAGCTTAGGGACAGGGAGATTCTACGAGCAGTACTTC
>TRBJ2-3|-|-|TRBV12-3/TRBV12-4
CASTLAFTDTQYF
TGTGCCAGCACCCTAGCGTTCACAGATACGCAGTATTTT
>TRBJ2-1|-|-|TRBV4-1
CASSQVQQTNEQFF
TGCGCCAGCAGCCAAGTACAACAGACCAATGAGCAGTTCTTC
>TRBJ2-7|-|-|TRBV30
CAWEDGYYEQYF
TGTGCCTGGGAAGACGGGTACTACGAGCAGTACTTC
>TRBJ1-1|-|-|TRBV6-1
CASSEDRPLNTEAFF
TGTGCCAGCAGTGAAGATCGTCCCCTGAACACTGAAGCTTTCTTT
>TRBJ1-5|-|-|TRBV24-1
CATSDRDTYQPQHF
TGTGCCACCAGTGACCGAGACACCTATCAGCCCCAGCATTTT
>TRBJ1-1|-|-|TRBV30
CAWSVMTEAFF
TGTGCCTGGAGTGTTATGACTGAAGCTTTCTTT
>TRBJ2-7|-|-|TRBV27
CASSPAETGFEQYF
TGTGCCAGCAGTCCGGCCGAGACAGGATTCGAGCAGTACTTC
>TRBJ1-6|-|TRBD1|TRBV30
CAQKGTGGSPLHF
TGTGCCCAGAAAGGGACAGGAGGTTCACCCCTCCACTTT
>TRBJ1-2|-|-|TRBV28
CASRNTKGGRDYGYTF
TGTGCCAGCAGAAACACCAAGGGGGGCAGGGACTATGGCTACACCTTC
>TRBJ2-7|-|TRBD2|TRBV30
CAWSVMTGLAGGEQYF
TGTGCCTGGAGTGTGATGACGGGACTAGCGGGAGGCGAGCAGTACTTC
>TRBJ1-1|-|-|TRBV27
CASSLASALNTEAFF
TGTGCCAGCAGTTTAGCCAGCGCACTGAACACTGAAGCTTTCTTT
>TRBJ2-7|few|-|TRBV19
CASSIRGPYEQYF
TGTGCCAGTAGTATCCGGGGTCCCTACGAGCAGTACTTC
>TRBJ2-7|-|-|TRBV7-8
CASSLWDTSSYEQYF
TGTGCCAGCAGCTTATGGGACACCAGCTCCTACGAGCAGTACTTC
>TRBJ2-1|-|-|TRBV3-1
CASSQDWRSYNEQFF
TGTGCCAGCAGCCAAGATTGGAGATCCTACAATGAGCAGTTCTTC
>TRBJ2-7|-|TRBD1|TRBV5-6
CASSTSGGEQYF
TGTGCCAGCAGTACCTCAGGGGGCGAGCAGTACTTC
>TRBJ2-1|-|TRBD2|TRBV20-1
CSARGPSGSQNEQFF
TGCAGTGCTAGAGGGCCTAGCGGGAGTCAGAATGAGCAGTTCTTC
>TRBJ1-1|-|-|TRBV29-1
CSVGGQTEAFF
TGCAGCGTGGGTGGACAGACTGAAGCTTTCTTT
>TRBJ2-5|-|TRBD1|TRBV18
CASSSNSRDRVITSSETQYF
TGTGCCAGCTCATCTAATTCCCGGGACAGGGTAATTACTTCCTCGGAGACCCAGTACTTC
>TRBJ2-7|-|-|TRBV6-5
CASSYSDMSAYEQYF
TGTGCCAGCAGTTACTCGGACATGTCAGCCTACGAGCAGTACTTC
>TRBJ1-4|-|-|TRBV7-9
CASSLGYRKATNEKLFF
TGTGCCAGCAGCTTAGGTTACAGGAAAGCAACTAATGAAAAACTGTTTTTT
>TRBJ1-5|-|-|TRBV10-2
CASAHYNQPQHF
TGCGCCAGCGCTCACTACAATCAGCCCCAGCATTTT
>TRBJ1-1|few|TRBD1|TRBV6-1
CASSPDRGGTEAFF
TGTGCCAGCAGCCCCGACAGGGGAGGGACTGAAGCTTTCTTT
>TRBJ2-5|-|-|TRBV6-5
CASSHRQGLGETQYF
TGTGCCAGCAGCCACAGACAGGGACTAGGAGAGACCCAGTACTTC
>TRBJ2-1|-|-|TRBV7-8
CASSLSEPVEQFF
TGTGCCAGCAGCTTATCCGAACCGGTTGAGCAGTTCTTC
>TRBJ2-1|-|TRBD2|TRBV7-3
CASSPQGLAGGSSYNEQFF
TGTGCCAGCAGCCCACAGGGACTAGCGGGAGGGAGCTCCTACAATGAGCAGTTCTTC
>TRBJ2-3|-|-|TRBV6-5
CASSYSASNTQYF
TGTGCCAGCAGTTACTCGGCTAGCAATACGCAGTATTTT
>TRBJ2-1|-|-|TRBV29-1
CSVDLGVAYNEQFF
TGCAGCGTTGATTTGGGGGTGGCCTACAATGAGCAGTTCTTC
>TRBJ2-5|-|TRBD1|TRBV7-9
CASGLGQQETQYF
TGTGCCAGCGGCCTGGGACAGCAAGAGACCCAGTACTTC
>TRBJ2-6|-|-|TRBV11-2
CASRSPGVGANVLTF
TGTGCCAGCAGGTCCCCGGGAGTAGGGGCCAACGTCCTGACTTTC
>TRBJ2-5|-|TRBD1|TRBV3-1
CASSQDGDRLQETQYF
TGTGCCAGCAGCCAGGACGGGGACAGGCTGCAAGAGACCCAGTACTTC
>TRBJ1-3|-|-|TRBV29-1
CSVNQLGETGNTIYF
TGCAGCGTTAACCAATTGGGGGAGACTGGAAACACCATATATTTT
>TRBJ1-5|-|-|TRBV28
CASRLRGAGQPQHF
TGTGCCAGCAGACTTCGGGGAGCCGGTCAGCCCCAGCATTTT
>TRBJ2-7|-|TRBD1|TRBV29-1
CSVETGVAYEQYF
TGCAGCGTTGAGACAGGGGTAGCCTACGAGCAGTACTTC